The 24 T cell receptor beta chains below all came from one sample that was sequenced in a study of cytomegalovirus exposure and HLA in healthy donors. It was with 60 Vbeta and 13 Jbeta primers that the PCR ran. The assay was immunoSEQ multiplex PCR, and TCRdb's table has in-frame clones only and misses some. This sample has around 110,000 clones; under 85% occur once, and the top ten carry about 4.9%. Sequencing was carried out using PBMCs. The receptors derive from a man aged 25 to 40 in good health and CMV-seropositive.

The table lists this clone with a few counts. The gene calls are TRBV18 and TRBJ2-7; D remains unclear. Trimming stripped 4 bases from V and 0 bases from J, with 10 bases between. CDR3 length: 14 amino acids. From germline, CDR1 is KGHSH and CDR2 LQKENI. DNA for the CDR3: TGTGCCAGCTCACGTCCAGGCAGCTCCTACGAGCAGTACTTC. Encoded protein: CASSRPGSSYEQYF.

Only one count was recorded for this clone. This chain links TRBV6-5 with TRBJ2-3, with 8 bases lining up with TRBD2. Germline V gene data show CDR1 as MNHEY and CDR2 as SVGAGI. The CDR3 runs 16 residues. V shed 0 bases and J 4 bases; nucleotides not matched to a gene: 6. The CDR3 spells CASSYSGGGTADTQYF. The CDR3 bases are TGTGCCAGCAGTTACTCCGGCGGGGGGACCGCAGATACGCAGTATTTT.

The chain uses TRBV20-1 and TRBJ2-5, with 9 bases lining up with TRBD1. Trimming removed 6 bases from V and 11 bases from J; junction bases left unmatched: 7. The CDR3 sequence is 11 residues long. CDR1 DFQATT and CDR2 SNEGSKA come from the germline V gene (reference sequence). CDR3 coding DNA: TGCAGTGCAACGGGACAGGGAGAGCAGTACTTC. It is translated as CSATGQGEQYF.

The chain combines TRBV6-6 with TRBJ2-7, with D perhaps TRBD2 (5 bases). CDR1 and CDR2 (germline): MNHNY, SVGAGI (reference sequence). Deletions cut 6 bases from V and 1 base from J, with 13 bases between. This CDR3 has 14 residues. As DNA, the CDR3 is TGTGCCAGCAGGGAGGCAGGAGCATCCTACGAGCAGTACTTC. This gives the protein CASREAGASYEQYF.

The chain carries TRBV29-1 and TRBJ2-7, with D maybe TRBD2 (5 bases). Germline V lookup: CDR1 SQVTM, CDR2 ANQGSEA. The V end lost 1 base, the J end lost 0 bases, and 7 bases lay between the germline ends. The CDR3 is 13 amino acids. CDR3 protein: CSVEGESSYEQYF. The DNA of the CDR3 is TGCAGCGTTGAAGGGGAGAGCTCCTACGAGCAGTACTTC.

The chain employs TRBV13 and TRBJ2-3, with a weak D call TRBD1 (5 bases). V was cut by 4 bases and J by 2 bases, with 10 bases left in between. CDR1 is PRHDT, CDR2 FYEKMQ, per germline (reference sequence). The CDR3 length is 14 residues. The CDR3 coding sequence is TGTGCCAGCAGCTCCAGACAGCCCACAGATACGCAGTATTTT. This sequence encodes CASSSRQPTDTQYF.

The chain joins TRBV5-1 to TRBJ2-5, with D possibly matching TRBD1 (5 bases). Germline V gene data show CDR1 as SGHRS and CDR2 as YFSETQ. Trimming shortened V by 0 bases and J by 4 bases, and 10 bases separated the two germline ends. The CDR3 is 14 amino acids. The CDR3 is CASSLVGPGETQYF. The DNA of the CDR3 is TGCGCCAGCAGCTTGGTGGGGCCAGGAGAGACCCAGTACTTC.

This rearrangement joins TRBV2 to TRBJ2-7, with 8 bases lining up with TRBD2. V was pared by 7 bases and J by 2 bases, with 4 bases of the junction left unmatched. The CDR3 has 13 amino acids. Looked up from germline, CDR1 is SNHLY and CDR2 is FYNNEI. CDR3 DNA sequence: TGTGCCAGCACAACTAGCGGTACCTACGAGCAGTACTTC. Encoded protein: CASTTSGTYEQYF.

V and J are TRBV5-6 and TRBJ2-1; D possibly corresponds to TRBD1 (8 bases). CDR1 is SGHDT and CDR2 is YYEEEE in the germline V gene. V was pared by 2 bases and J by 6 bases, with 15 bases between. The CDR3 runs to 15 residues. DNA of the CDR3: TGTGCCAGCAGCTTTACAGGGGGGGCATCCAATGAGCAGTTCTTC. This sequence encodes CASSFTGGASNEQFF.

As concerns this clone: The junction shows a germline mismatch at one end, possibly a read error. The chain employs TRBV7-9 and TRBJ1-1; no clear D. Per the germline V gene, CDR1 is SEHNR and CDR2 is FQNEAQ (reference sequence). This CDR3 is 12 amino acids long. The CDR3: CSSSSPGIEAFF. The CDR3 DNA is TGTTCCAGCAGCTCCCCCGGGATCGAAGCTTTCTTT.

The chain carries TRBV9 and TRBJ2-7; TRBD2 might be the D (7 bases). Per germline, CDR1 SGDLS and CDR2 YYNGEE. This CDR3 region has 14 residues. V gave up 0 bases and J gave up 5 bases, with 12 bases separating them. The CDR3 sequence: CASSVEGGVHEQYF. The CDR3 DNA follows: TGTGCCAGCAGCGTAGAAGGGGGGGTCCACGAGCAGTACTTC.

This clone was observed a handful of times. The chain employs TRBV6-6 and TRBJ1-1, with 7 bases lining up with TRBD1. V lost 5 bases, J lost 6 bases, and 6 bases stayed unmatched. CDR3 length: 13 residues. The V gene's germline CDR1 is MNHNY and CDR2 SVGAGI (reference sequence). CDR3 DNA sequence: TGTGCCAGCAGTCTTATGGACAGGCCTGAAGCTTTCTTT. Amino acid sequence: CASSLMDRPEAFF.

This clone was seen only once. At one end the junction does not follow the germline gene, possibly because of a read error. The rearrangement links TRBV2 to TRBJ2-7; D possibly corresponds to TRBD2 (7 bases). CDR3 size: 13 residues. Germline V gene lookup returns CDR1 SNHLY and CDR2 FYNNEI. This chain's CDR3 is CAGRTGRAYEQYF. The DNA of the CDR3 is TGTGCCGGCAGAACAGGGAGGGCCTACGAGCAGTACTTC.

The chain joins TRBV5-4 to TRBJ2-5, with TRBD1 matching 10 bases. The CDR3 totals 14 residues. CDR1 is SGHNT and CDR2 is YYREEE in the germline V gene (reference sequence). After removal of 3 bases from V and 5 bases from J, the junction contained 4 bases not matched to a gene. CDR3 region: CASSSGQGWETQYF. The CDR3 region has the DNA TGTGCCAGCAGCTCGGGACAGGGGTGGGAGACCCAGTACTTC.

The rearrangement links TRBV10-3 to TRBJ1-4; TRBD1 matches at 7 bases. The CDR3 extends over 14 amino acids. Germline CDR1 ENHRY, CDR2 SYGVKD. The V gene end was trimmed by 5 bases and the J gene end by 5 bases; junction bases not matched to a gene: 5. Here the CDR3 DNA reads TGTGCCATCAGTCGGGACAGTTCCAATGAAAAACTGTTTTTT. The encoded protein is CAISRDSSNEKLFF.

The V gene is TRBV27, the J gene TRBJ2-4; 7 nucleotides agree with TRBD1. This CDR3 has 16 residues. V lost 6 bases, J lost 0 bases, and 8 bases stayed unmatched. Germline lookup yields CDR1 MNHEY and CDR2 SMNVEV (reference sequence). CDR3 coding DNA: TGTGCCAGCAGCCGGACAGGAGTTATAGCCAAAAACATTCAGTACTTC. It codes for CASSRTGVIAKNIQYF.

This clone has a handful of counts. The chain couples TRBV6-5 to TRBJ2-7, with 10 bases lining up with TRBD2. The CDR3 runs 15 residues. With V trimmed by 7 bases and J by 3 bases, 9 bases remained unmatched. Per germline, CDR1 MNHEY and CDR2 SVGAGI. The CDR3 coding sequence is TGTGCCAGCACCCCCACTAGCGGGGCATACTACGAGCAGTACTTC. Translated: CASTPTSGAYYEQYF.

This clone was observed once. This sequence joins TRBV10-2 and TRBJ1-3; D is unclear. The germline V gene encodes CDR1 WSHSY and CDR2 SAAADI. Trimming stripped 2 bases from V and 1 base from J, with 3 bases between. The CDR3 spans 13 residues. The CDR3 nucleotides read TGCGCCAGCAGTGAGATATCTGGAAACACCATATATTTT. This gives the protein CASSEISGNTIYF.

With respect to this clone: Other DNA sequences in this sample translate to the same CDR3. The J gene is TRBJ2-7, the V gene TRBV5-1; 8 nucleotides line up with TRBD1. The V gene's germline CDR1 is SGHRS and CDR2 YFSETQ. Losses at the gene ends were 0 bases for V and 6 bases for J; bases not matched to a gene: 8. The CDR3 sequence is 15 residues long. The CDR3 sequence is CASSLVPDRGGEQYF. The CDR3 coding sequence is TGCGCCAGCAGCTTGGTCCCCGACAGGGGTGGCGAGCAGTACTTC.

This chain uses TRBV7-8 with TRBJ2-2; 7 bases line up with TRBD2. This CDR3 region has 16 residues. The germline CDR1 and CDR2 sequences are SGHVS and FQNEAQ. V shed 1 base, J shed 3 bases, and the junction held 5 bases outside the gene matches. CDR3 DNA: TGTGCCAGCAGCTTAGTCGGGGGGACGCACACCGGGGAGCTGTTTTTT. This sequence encodes CASSLVGGTHTGELFF.

The chain joins TRBV2 to TRBJ2-2, with TRBD1 identical over 11 bases. Germline V gene sequence: CDR1 SNHLY, CDR2 FYNNEI. After removal of 6 bases from V and 4 bases from J, the junction contained 4 bases not matched to a gene. The CDR3 length is 15 residues. The CDR3 region is CASRDRGLGTGELFF. The CDR3 DNA reads as TGTGCCAGCAGGGACAGGGGGCTGGGCACCGGGGAGCTGTTTTTT.

The chain carries TRBV13 and TRBJ2-7; perhaps TRBD2 as D (7 bases). Germline lookup yields CDR1 PRHDT and CDR2 FYEKMQ (reference sequence). The CDR3 spans 16 residues. Trimming took 5 bases from V and 0 from J, leaving 17 bases between them. CDR3 DNA sequence: TGTGCCAGCAGCCCGGAGGGGGGGGGCAGCTCCTACGAGCAGTACTTC. It specifies CASSPEGGGSSYEQYF.

The chain couples TRBV10-1 to TRBJ2-2, with D perhaps TRBD2 (5 bases). CDR3 length: 13 residues. Per the germline V gene, CDR1 is WNHNN and CDR2 is SYGVQD (reference sequence). Trimming shortened V by 4 bases and J by 5 bases, and 8 bases separated the two germline ends. The CDR3 spells CASSASGTGELFF. The CDR3 region has the DNA TGCGCCAGCAGTGCCTCGGGGACCGGGGAGCTGTTTTTT.

This clone was observed a handful of times. V and J are TRBV28 and TRBJ1-5, with 7 bases identical to TRBD1. V lost 6 bases to trimming and J lost 7 bases; unmatched junction nucleotides: 12. CDR3 size: 15 residues. Germline V gene sequence: CDR1 MDHEN, CDR2 SYDVKM. CDR3 loop: CASRPDDRAGQPQHF. The CDR3 nucleotides read TGTGCCAGCAGACCCGACGACAGGGCTGGGCAGCCCCAGCATTTT.